A selection of T cell receptor beta chains follows, all from one sample in a study of blood T cell repertoires in COVID-19. This table comes from immunoSEQ multiplex PCR, and its TCRdb copy is limited to in-frame clones, with some not included. The table has around 450,000 clones, more than 85% seen once. Sequencing was performed on peripheral blood. The receptors derive from a woman in her twenties or thirties with acute or convalescent COVID-19. Each CDR3 is given with its conserved first and last residue. A D gene is named only where the DNA matches it firmly. For some rows the clone size is stated as once, few or many, or as a class when expanded; others skip it.

14,NA,TRBV27,NA,TRBJ1-1,TGTGCCAGCAGTTACGTGGGAGATGTCACTGAAGCTTTCTTT,CASSYVGDVTEAFF
15,NA,TRBV7-6,NA,TRBJ2-5,TGTGCCAGCAGCTTAGGGGGGGGCTTAGGGGAGACCCAGTACTTC,CASSLGGGLGETQYF
11,once,TRBV14,NA,TRBJ2-3,TGTGCCAGCAGCCCGGGGGATACGCAGTATTTT,CASSPGDTQYF
17,once,TRBV24-1,TRBD2,TRBJ2-7,TGTGCCACCCTCGGCAGCGGGGGGCCCGACCAATCCTACGAGCAGTACTTC,CATLGSGGPDQSYEQYF
14,NA,TRBV7-3,NA,TRBJ2-3,TGTGCCAGCAGCGAGAACAGGGACGCAGATACGCAGTATTTT,CASSENRDADTQYF
17,NA,TRBV5-1,TRBD2,TRBJ2-3,TGCGCCAGCAGCGGAACCCTAGCGGGGGGGCCAGCAGATACGCAGTATTTT,CASSGTLAGGPADTQYF
15,NA,TRBV18,NA,TRBJ2-7,TGTGCCAGCTCGACCGAGGGCGGGGGCCCCTACGAGCAGTACTTC,CASSTEGGGPYEQYF
16,once,TRBV13,TRBD1,TRBJ2-2,TGTGCCAGCAGCTTACGACAGGGAAGAAGCACCGGGGAGCTGTTTTTT,CASSLRQGRSTGELFF
14,NA,TRBV24-1,NA,TRBJ2-2,TGTGCCACCCGCCGATCAGGGCCGACCGGGGAGCTGTTTTTT,CATRRSGPTGELFF
14,NA,TRBV5-6,NA,TRBJ1-1,TGTGCCAGCAGCTTGGTTCAGAGGAGGACTGAAGCTTTCTTT,CASSLVQRRTEAFF
14,NA,TRBV7-9,NA,TRBJ1-2,TGTGCCAGCAGCCCTGGGGCCACCTCCTATGGCTACACCTTC,CASSPGATSYGYTF
15,NA,TRBV27,NA,TRBJ2-7,TGTGCCAGCAGTTTAGGGACAAGTCCCCTCTACGAGCAGTACTTC,CASSLGTSPLYEQYF
15,NA,TRBV28,TRBD1,TRBJ2-5,TGTGCCAGCAGTTTATTACGGGACAGAGAAGAGACCCAGTACTTC,CASSLLRDREETQYF
19,NA,TRBV28,NA,TRBJ1-3,TGTGCCAGCAGTTATAGCATTTTTCAACTCAAGTTTACTGGAAACACCATATATTTT,CASSYSIFQLKFTGNTIYF
20,NA,TRBV4-1,NA,TRBJ2-6,TGCGCCAGCAGCCCCAAACGAGTTGGGCAGGGGCTCTCTGGGGCCAACGTCCTGACTTTC,CASSPKRVGQGLSGANVLTF
13,NA,TRBV2,NA,TRBJ1-5,TGTGCCAGTTCAGGGGTTAGCAATCAGCCCCAGCATTTT,CASSGVSNQPQHF
16,NA,TRBV28,TRBD1,TRBJ1-5,TGTGCCAGCAGTTTAGGTACAGGGGGGCAAAATCAGCCCCAGCATTTT,CASSLGTGGQNQPQHF
14,NA,TRBV6-1,NA,TRBJ1-2,TGTGCCAGCAGTGAAAATGGAGGGGATTATGGCTACACCTTC,CASSENGGDYGYTF
14,NA,TRBV24-1,NA,TRBJ1-2,TGTGCCACCAGTGACCGTACAGGGTTTGGCGGCTACACCTTC,CATSDRTGFGGYTF
15,once,TRBV19,NA,TRBJ1-1,TGTGCCAGTACGAGAAACGAAGCCGGGAACACTGAAGCTTTCTTT,CASTRNEAGNTEAFF
12,NA,TRBV19,NA,TRBJ2-1,TGTGCCAGTAGTTCAGACACTAATGAGCAGTTCTTC,CASSSDTNEQFF
15,few,TRBV30,TRBD1,TRBJ1-2,TGTGCCTGGAGTATCTTTAAGGAGGGGGCGAGTGGCTACACCTTC,CAWSIFKEGASGYTF
12,NA,TRBV2,NA,TRBJ2-5,TGTGCCAGCAGCAACAGTCCCGAGACCCAGTACTTC,CASSNSPETQYF
14,NA,TRBV29-1,TRBD1,TRBJ1-2,TGCAGCGTACTCCGGACAGGGCGCAGTTATGGCTACACCTTC,CSVLRTGRSYGYTF
14,few,TRBV5-1,NA,TRBJ2-3,TGCGCCAGCAGCTCTGGACTGTCGCCAGATACGCAGTATTTT,CASSSGLSPDTQYF
16,once,TRBV5-1,TRBD1,TRBJ2-4,TGCGCCAGCAGGGGTGAAGGGGGCGGAAAAATCTACATTCAGTACTTC,CASRGEGGGKIYIQYF
15,NA,TRBV30,TRBD2,TRBJ2-3,TGTGCCTGGAGTGTCCTAGCGGGGGGTGGAGATACGCAGTATTTT,CAWSVLAGGGDTQYF
15,few,TRBV18,NA,TRBJ1-6,TGTGCCAGCTCACCATCCGGGGGTATGGGGTCACCCCTCCACTTT,CASSPSGGMGSPLHF
14,NA,TRBV6-5,TRBD2,TRBJ2-3,TGTGCCAGCAGGCCGGGGGGGAGCACAGATACGCAGTATTTT,CASRPGGSTDTQYF
15,NA,TRBV19,TRBD2,TRBJ2-5,TGTGCCAGTAGCAAGACTAGCGGGGGCTGGGAGACCCAGTACTTC,CASSKTSGGWETQYF
15,NA,TRBV4-1,TRBD2,TRBJ2-5,TGCGCCAGCAGCCTTAGCGGGGGTACCCAAGAGACCCAGTACTTC,CASSLSGGTQETQYF
15,NA,TRBV11-3,NA,TRBJ2-3,TGTGCCAGCAGCTCGGAGGGACTCACCACAGATACGCAGTATTTT,CASSSEGLTTDTQYF
15,once,TRBV2,NA,TRBJ2-6,TGTGCCAGCAGTTCCGAGGGCTTTGGGGCCAACGTCCTGACTTTC,CASSSEGFGANVLTF
15,NA,TRBV11-1,NA,TRBJ2-5,TGTGCCAGCAGCTTGCAAACTAGTACTCTCCAGACCCAGTACTTC,CASSLQTSTLQTQYF
13,NA,TRBV12-3/TRBV12-4,NA,TRBJ2-7,TGTGCCAGCAGTTACAGACAGGACTACGAGCAGTACTTC,CASSYRQDYEQYF
16,once,TRBV6-5,NA,TRBJ2-1,TGTGCCAGCAGTTACTCAGTCCGGGGAGGTCGGCATGAGCAGTTCTTC,CASSYSVRGGRHEQFF
12,NA,TRBV7-9,NA,TRBJ1-1,TGTGCCAGCAGCGAGCCAGGGGCTGAAGCTTTCTTT,CASSEPGAEAFF
14,NA,TRBV28,TRBD1,TRBJ1-2,TGTGCCAGCAGTCCGGGACAGGGACATTATGGCTACACCTTC,CASSPGQGHYGYTF
15,NA,TRBV5-6,TRBD1,TRBJ1-2,TGTGCCAGCAGCTCTCCGGGACAGGGAAGCTATGGCTACACCTTC,CASSSPGQGSYGYTF
12,once,TRBV3-1/TRBV3-2,NA,TRBJ2-7,TGTGCCAGCAGCCAAGGAGGGAGGGAGCAGTACTTC,CASSQGGREQYF
14,NA,TRBV24-1,TRBD1,TRBJ2-2,TGTGCCACTGCCTCAGGGGGCTATGCCGGGGAGCTGTTTTTT,CATASGGYAGELFF
16,NA,TRBV6-5,TRBD2,TRBJ2-6,TGTGCCAGCAGTTACGGGGGGGGCTCTGGGGCCAACGTCCTGACTTTC,CASSYGGGSGANVLTF
15,many,TRBV19,TRBD1,TRBJ1-5,TGTGCCAGTAGTTCGGGACAGGGTGTGGGTCAGCCCCAGCATTTT,CASSSGQGVGQPQHF